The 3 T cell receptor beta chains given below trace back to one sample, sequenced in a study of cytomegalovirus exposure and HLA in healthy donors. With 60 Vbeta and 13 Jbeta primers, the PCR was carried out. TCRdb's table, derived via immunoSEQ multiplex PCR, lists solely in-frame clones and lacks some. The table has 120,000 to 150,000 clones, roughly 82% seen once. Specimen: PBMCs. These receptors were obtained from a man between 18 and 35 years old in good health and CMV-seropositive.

The CDR3 bases are TGTGCCAGCAGGCAGGGTGGATGGGGCAATGAGCAGTTCTTC. Translation gives CASRQGGWGNEQFF. The rearrangement joins TRBV6-1 to TRBJ2-1; D might be TRBD1 (5 bases). The CDR3 loop spans 14 amino acids. With 6 bases removed from V and 6 bases from J, the gap between germline ends came to 15 bases. In germline, CDR1 is MNHNS, CDR2 SASEGT.

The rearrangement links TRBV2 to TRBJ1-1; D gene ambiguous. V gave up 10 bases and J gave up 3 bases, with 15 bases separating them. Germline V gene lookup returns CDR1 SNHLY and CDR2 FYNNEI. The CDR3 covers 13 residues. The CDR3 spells CAITRMRDTEAFF. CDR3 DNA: TGTGCCATTACAAGGATGAGGGACACTGAAGCTTTCTTT.

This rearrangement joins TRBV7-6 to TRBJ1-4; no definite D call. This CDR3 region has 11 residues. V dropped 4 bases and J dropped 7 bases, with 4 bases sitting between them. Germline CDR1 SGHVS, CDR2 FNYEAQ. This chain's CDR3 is CASSSGEKLFF. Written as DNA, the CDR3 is TGTGCCAGCAGCTCGGGTGAAAAACTGTTTTTT.